This paragraph covers one TCR beta chain sequence. The data were taken from a study of OX40 agonist ivuxolimab in advanced cancers. Study-wide background: Participants, approximately 83% male, averaged around 64 years of age, ranging from about 23 to 90.

The protocol was immunoSEQ multiplex PCR, while the TCRdb copy is restricted to in-frame clones and leaves out a portion. The sample lists about 47,000 clones, roughly 80% occurring once. CDR1 is MDHEN, CDR2 SYDVKM, per germline. This CDR3 is 13 amino acids long. With V trimmed by 8 bases and J by 2 bases, 4 bases remained unmatched. The sample consisted of CD4+ or CD8+ T cells sorted from blood, taken in a trial of the OX40 agonist ivuxolimab. This rearrangement joins TRBV28 to TRBJ2-7; 9 bases are a match to TRBD1. This TCR derives from an adult with an advanced solid tumor such as melanoma, head and neck, liver or kidney cancer. Here the CDR3 DNA reads TGTGCCAGCGGGGACAGGGAAGCCTACGAGCAGTACTTC. Translated: CASGDREAYEQYF.